This T cell receptor beta chain is drawn from a study of OX40 agonist ivuxolimab in advanced cancers. As for the study in general: Each dose-escalation patient presented with hepatocellular carcinoma, melanoma, renal cell or head and neck cancer. Averaging 60 years in age, with a range of about 23 to 90, the cohort was approximately 83% male.

TCRdb's copy holds only in-frame clones and misses some; the assay was immunoSEQ multiplex PCR. The sample has about 14,000 clones, roughly 77% seen once. With regard to this clone: Its target is unknown.

Notes on the study in general: Averaged across samples, CD8+ T cells carried more expanded clones than CD4+ did.

The CDR3 sequence is 16 residues long. Per germline, CDR1 SGHRS and CDR2 YFSETQ. V dropped 4 bases and J dropped 4 bases, with 20 bases sitting between them. This TCR was recovered from an adult with an advanced solid tumor such as melanoma, head and neck, liver or kidney cancer. The sample consisted of CD4+ or CD8+ T cells sorted from blood, taken in a trial of the OX40 agonist ivuxolimab. This chain joins TRBV5-1 and TRBJ2-5, with TRBD1 as a possible D gene (6 bases). CDR3: CASSDRVPGQLETQYF. The CDR3 coding sequence is TGCGCCAGCAGCGACCGGGTCCCAGGACAGTTAGAGACCCAGTACTTC.